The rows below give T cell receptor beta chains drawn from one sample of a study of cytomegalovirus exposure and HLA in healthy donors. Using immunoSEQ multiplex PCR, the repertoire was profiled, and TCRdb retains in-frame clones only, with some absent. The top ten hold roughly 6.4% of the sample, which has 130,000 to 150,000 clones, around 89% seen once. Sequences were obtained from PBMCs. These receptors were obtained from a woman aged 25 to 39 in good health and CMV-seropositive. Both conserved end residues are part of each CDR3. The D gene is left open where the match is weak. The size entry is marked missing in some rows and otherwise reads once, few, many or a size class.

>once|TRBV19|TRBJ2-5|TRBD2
CASSIAGGQETQYF
TGTGCCAGTAGTATAGCCGGGGGGCAAGAGACCCAGTACTTC
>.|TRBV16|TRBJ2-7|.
CASSQSGGFSDEQYF
TGTGCCAGCAGCCAATCAGGGGGTTTCTCCGACGAGCAGTACTTC
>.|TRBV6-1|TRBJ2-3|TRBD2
CASIAGVWGDTQYF
TGTGCCAGCATTGCGGGAGTGTGGGGAGATACGCAGTATTTT
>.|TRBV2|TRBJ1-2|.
CASTGGYYGYTF
TGTGCCAGCACGGGGGGATACTATGGCTACACCTTC
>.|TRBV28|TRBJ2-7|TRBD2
CASRSPGTSAYF
TGTGCCAGCAGATCTCCCGGGACTAGCGCGTACTTC
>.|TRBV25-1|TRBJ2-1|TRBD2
CASSEYGGVYNEQFF
TGTGCCAGCAGTGAATATGGGGGGGTATACAATGAGCAGTTCTTC
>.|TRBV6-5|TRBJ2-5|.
CASSLAAFSHQETQYF
TGTGCCAGCAGTTTGGCGGCCTTTTCCCACCAAGAGACCCAGTACTTC
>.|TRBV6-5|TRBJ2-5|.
CASSPRTAETQYF
TGTGCCAGCAGTCCTAGGACAGCGGAGACCCAGTACTTC
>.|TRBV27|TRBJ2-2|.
CASSFSGQINTGELFF
TGTGCCAGCAGTTTCAGTGGTCAGATAAACACCGGGGAGCTGTTTTTT
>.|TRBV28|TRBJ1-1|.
CASSWVRSTEAFF
TGTGCCAGCAGTTGGGTTCGGAGCACTGAAGCTTTCTTT
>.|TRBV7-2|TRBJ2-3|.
CASETRGGTDTQYF
TGTGCCAGCGAGACTAGGGGAGGAACAGATACGCAGTATTTT
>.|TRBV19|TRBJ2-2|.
CASSPPRAGTGELFF
TGTGCCAGTAGTCCCCCTAGGGCGGGGACCGGGGAGCTGTTTTTT
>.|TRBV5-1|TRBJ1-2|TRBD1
CASKRRTGNYGYTF
TGCGCCAGCAAGAGGAGGACAGGGAACTATGGCTACACCTTC
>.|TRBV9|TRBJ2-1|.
CASSVSWTPPEFF
TGTGCCAGCAGCGTAAGCTGGACTCCCCCAGAGTTCTTC
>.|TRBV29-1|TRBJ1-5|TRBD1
CSVRTGNQPQHF
TGCAGCGTCCGGACAGGGAATCAGCCCCAGCATTTT
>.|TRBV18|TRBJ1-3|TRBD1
CASRSGGSGNTIYF
TGTGCCAGCCGCTCAGGGGGCTCCGGAAACACCATATATTTT
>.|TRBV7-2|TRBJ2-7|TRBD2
CASSLFSGGTYEQYF
TGTGCCAGCAGCTTATTTAGCGGGGGAACCTACGAGCAGTACTTC
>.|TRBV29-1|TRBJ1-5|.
CSVVAGINQPQHF
TGCAGCGTTGTGGCGGGAATTAATCAGCCCCAGCATTTT
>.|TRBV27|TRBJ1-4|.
CASSLNDGRGKLFF
TGTGCCAGCAGTTTAAACGACGGTCGGGGAAAACTGTTTTTT
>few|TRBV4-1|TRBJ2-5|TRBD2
CASSQVLAGGQETQYF
TGCGCCAGCAGCCAGGTATTAGCGGGAGGTCAAGAGACCCAGTACTTC
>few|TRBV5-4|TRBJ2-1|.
CASSSTVYSYNEQFF
TGTGCCAGCAGCTCAACAGTTTACTCCTACAATGAGCAGTTCTTC
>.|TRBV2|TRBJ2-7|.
CASRRQANSYEQYF
TGTGCCAGCAGGAGACAGGCTAACTCCTACGAGCAGTACTTC
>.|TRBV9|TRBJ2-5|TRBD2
CASSVELAGGQGDETQYF
TGTGCCAGCAGCGTAGAGCTAGCGGGAGGCCAGGGGGATGAGACCCAGTACTTC
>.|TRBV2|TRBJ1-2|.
CASKVGVYGYTF
TGTGCCAGCAAGGTTGGAGTCTATGGCTACACCTTC